This TCR beta chain was sequenced in a study of technical replicates of blood from several donors. Clones were sequenced by immunoSEQ multiplex PCR, and TCRdb holds only the in-frame ones, with some missing. The sample lists about 85,000 clones; around 94% were seen once. Germline V lookup: CDR1 ENHRY, CDR2 SYGVKD. This CDR3 is built from 13 residues. The V and J ends lost 5 bases and 6 bases, in that order; junction bases with no gene match: 4. This chain connects TRBV10-3 to TRBJ1-2, with 9 bases identical to TRBD1. The clonotype was recovered from a human donor in good health. The sample consisted of T cells isolated from PBMCs. The CDR3 region has the DNA TGTGCCATCAGTTCACAGGGGGCCCATGGCTACACCTTC. This sequence encodes CAISSQGAHGYTF.